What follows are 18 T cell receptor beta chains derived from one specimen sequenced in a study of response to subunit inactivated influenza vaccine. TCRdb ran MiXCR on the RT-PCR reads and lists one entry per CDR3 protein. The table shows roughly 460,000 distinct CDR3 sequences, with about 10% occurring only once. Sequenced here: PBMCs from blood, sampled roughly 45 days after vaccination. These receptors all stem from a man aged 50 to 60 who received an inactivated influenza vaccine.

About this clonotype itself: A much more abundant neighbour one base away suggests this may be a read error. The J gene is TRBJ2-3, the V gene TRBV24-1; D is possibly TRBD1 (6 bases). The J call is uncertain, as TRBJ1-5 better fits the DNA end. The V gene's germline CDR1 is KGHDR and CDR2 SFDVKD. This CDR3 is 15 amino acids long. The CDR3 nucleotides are TGTGCCACCAGTTCCGGGACACAGGTTTCAGATACGCAGCATTTT. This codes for CATSSGTQVSDTQHF.

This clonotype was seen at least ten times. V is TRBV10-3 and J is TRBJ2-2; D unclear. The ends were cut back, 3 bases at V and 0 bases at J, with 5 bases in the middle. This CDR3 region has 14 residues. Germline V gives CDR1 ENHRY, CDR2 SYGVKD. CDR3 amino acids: CAISDNSNTGELFF. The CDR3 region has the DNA TGTGCCATCAGTGACAACTCGAACACCGGGGAGCTGTTTTTT.

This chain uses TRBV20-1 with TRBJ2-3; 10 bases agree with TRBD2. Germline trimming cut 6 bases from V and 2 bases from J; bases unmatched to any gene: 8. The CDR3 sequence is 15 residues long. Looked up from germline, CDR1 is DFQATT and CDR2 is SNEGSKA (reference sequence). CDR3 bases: TGCAGTGCCCGGACGCTAGCGGGGGCCACAGATACGCAGTATTTT. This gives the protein CSARTLAGATDTQYF.

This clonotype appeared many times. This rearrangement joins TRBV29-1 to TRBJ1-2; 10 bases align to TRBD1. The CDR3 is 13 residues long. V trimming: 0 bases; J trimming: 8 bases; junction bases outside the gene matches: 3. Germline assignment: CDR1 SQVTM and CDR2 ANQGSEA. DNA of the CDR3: TGCAGCGTTGAAGATCGGGACAGGGGCGGCTACACCTTC. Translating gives CSVEDRDRGGYTF.

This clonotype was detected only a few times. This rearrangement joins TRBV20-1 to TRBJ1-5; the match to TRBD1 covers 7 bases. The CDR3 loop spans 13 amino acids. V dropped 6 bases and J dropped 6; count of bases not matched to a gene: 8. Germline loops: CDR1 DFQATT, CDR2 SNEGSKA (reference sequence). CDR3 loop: CSARGDSSQPQHF. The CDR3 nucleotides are TGCAGTGCCAGGGGGGACAGTAGTCAGCCCCAGCATTTT.

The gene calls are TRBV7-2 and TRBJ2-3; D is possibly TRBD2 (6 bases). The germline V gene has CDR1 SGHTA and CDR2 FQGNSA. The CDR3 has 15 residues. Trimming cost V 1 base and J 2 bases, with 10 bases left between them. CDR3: CASSLGGTPTDTQYF. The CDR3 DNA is TGTGCCAGCAGCTTAGGCGGGACCCCCACAGATACGCAGTATTTT.

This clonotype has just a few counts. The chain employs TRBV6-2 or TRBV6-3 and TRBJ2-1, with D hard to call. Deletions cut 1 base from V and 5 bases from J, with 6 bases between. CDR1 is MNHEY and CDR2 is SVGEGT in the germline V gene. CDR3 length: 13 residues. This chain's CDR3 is CASSYWQNNEQFF. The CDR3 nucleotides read TGTGCCAGCAGTTACTGGCAGAACAATGAGCAGTTCTTC.

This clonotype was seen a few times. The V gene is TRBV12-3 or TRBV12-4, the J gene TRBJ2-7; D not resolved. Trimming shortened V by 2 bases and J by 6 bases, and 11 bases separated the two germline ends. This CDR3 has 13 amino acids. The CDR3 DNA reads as TGTGCCAGCAGTTTAAGTTGGGCTGGCGAGCAGTACTTC. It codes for CASSLSWAGEQYF.

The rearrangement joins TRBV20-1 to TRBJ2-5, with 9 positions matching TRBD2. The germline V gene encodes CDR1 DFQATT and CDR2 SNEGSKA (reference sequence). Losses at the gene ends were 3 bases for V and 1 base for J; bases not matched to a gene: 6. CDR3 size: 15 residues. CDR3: CSARKSGGPQETQYF. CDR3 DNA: TGCAGTGCTAGGAAAAGCGGGGGGCCCCAAGAGACCCAGTACTTC.

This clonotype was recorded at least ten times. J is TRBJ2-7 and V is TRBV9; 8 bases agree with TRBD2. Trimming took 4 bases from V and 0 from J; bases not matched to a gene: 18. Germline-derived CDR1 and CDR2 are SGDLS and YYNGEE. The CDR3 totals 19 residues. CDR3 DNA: TGTGCCAGCAGCCCCGGCGGCGGGAGGTCCCGAGGTAGCTCCTACGAGCAGTACTTC. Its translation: CASSPGGGRSRGSSYEQYF.

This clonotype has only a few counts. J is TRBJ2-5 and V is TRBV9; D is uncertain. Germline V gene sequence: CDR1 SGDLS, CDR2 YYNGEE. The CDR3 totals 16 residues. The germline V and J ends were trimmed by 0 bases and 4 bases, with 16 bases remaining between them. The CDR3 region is CASSVGALTVGETQYF. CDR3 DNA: TGTGCCAGCAGCGTAGGGGCCCTCACAGTAGGAGAGACCCAGTACTTC.

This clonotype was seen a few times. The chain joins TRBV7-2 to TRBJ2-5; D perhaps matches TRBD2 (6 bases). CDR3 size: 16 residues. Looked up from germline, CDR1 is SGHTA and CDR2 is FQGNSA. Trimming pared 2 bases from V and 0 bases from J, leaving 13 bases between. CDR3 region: CASSLLFGGNQETQYF. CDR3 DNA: TGTGCCAGCAGCTTATTATTTGGGGGGAACCAAGAGACCCAGTACTTC.

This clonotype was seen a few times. CDR3 in amino acids: CASSLGTSRGFVFF. The CDR3 DNA sequence: TGTGCCAGCAGCTTAGGAACTAGCAGGGGGTTTGTGTTCTTC. The V call is TRBV11-2, the J call TRBJ2-1; a weak D match, TRBD1 (7 bases). V was pared by 1 base and J by 15 bases, with 19 bases between. CDR1 and CDR2 from the germline V gene are SGHAT and FQNNGV. The CDR3 covers 14 residues.

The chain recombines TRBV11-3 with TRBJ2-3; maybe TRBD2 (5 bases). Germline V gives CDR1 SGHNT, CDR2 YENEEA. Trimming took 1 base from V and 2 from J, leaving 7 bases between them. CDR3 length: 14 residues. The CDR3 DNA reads TGTGCCAGCAGCTTAGGACTATTCACAGATACGCAGTATTTT. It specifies CASSLGLFTDTQYF. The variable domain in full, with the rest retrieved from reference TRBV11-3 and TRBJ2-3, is EAGVVQSPRYKIIEKKQPVAFWCNPISGHNTLYWYLQNLGQGPELLIRYENEEAVDDSQLPKDRFSAERLKGVDSTLKIQPAELGDSAVYLCASSLGLFTDTQYFGPGTRLTVL.

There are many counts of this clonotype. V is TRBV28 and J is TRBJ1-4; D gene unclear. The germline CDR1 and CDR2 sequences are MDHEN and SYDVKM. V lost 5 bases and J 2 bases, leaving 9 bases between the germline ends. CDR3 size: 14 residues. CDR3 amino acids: CASSQYSTNEKLFF. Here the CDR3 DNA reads TGTGCCAGCAGTCAGTACTCGACTAATGAAAAACTGTTTTTT. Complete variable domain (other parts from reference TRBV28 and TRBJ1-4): DVKVTQSSRYLVKRTGEKVFLECVQDMDHENMFWYRQDPGLGLRLIYFSYDVKMKEKGDIPEGYSVSREKKERFSLILESASTNQTSMYLCASSQYSTNEKLFFGSGTQLSVL.

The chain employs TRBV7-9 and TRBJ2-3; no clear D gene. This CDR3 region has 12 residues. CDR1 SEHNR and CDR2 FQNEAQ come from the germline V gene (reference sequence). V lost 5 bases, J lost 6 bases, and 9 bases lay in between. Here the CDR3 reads CASSPWQDTQYF. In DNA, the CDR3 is TGTGCCAGCAGCCCTTGGCAGGATACGCAGTATTTT.

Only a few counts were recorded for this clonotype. In DNA, the CDR3 is TGCAGTGCTGAACCGCGATATAGCGGGAGGGCCGGAGAGACCCAGTACTTC. Translating it yields CSAEPRYSGRAGETQYF. This chain uses TRBV20-1 with TRBJ2-5; 11 bases are shared with TRBD2. The CDR3 has 17 residues. Germline CDR1 DFQATT, CDR2 SNEGSKA (reference sequence). V was pared by 5 bases and J by 4 bases, with 15 bases of the junction left unmatched.

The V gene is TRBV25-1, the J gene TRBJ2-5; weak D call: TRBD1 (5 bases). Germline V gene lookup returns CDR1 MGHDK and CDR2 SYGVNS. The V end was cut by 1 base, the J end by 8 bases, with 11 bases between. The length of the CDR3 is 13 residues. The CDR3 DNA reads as TGTGCCAGCAGTGAATCGACAGTGGGCACCCAGTACTTC. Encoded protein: CASSESTVGTQYF.